This T cell receptor (beta chain) was captured by sequencing in a study of T-cell memory formation after mild COVID-19. The sample holds a few counts of this clonotype. TCRdb reanalysed the 5' RACE reads using MiXCR and keeps one entry per CDR3 protein. The sample contains about 180,000 distinct CDR3 sequences, 16% of which appear only once. Trimming removed 6 bases from V and 12 bases from J, with 18 bases in between. The CDR3 spans 12 residues. CDR1 DFQATT and CDR2 SNEGSKA come from the germline V gene (reference sequence). The clonotype was recovered from an adult woman who had mild COVID-19 (a few samples of this study predate the infection). Cell type and time point are not known. The sample was PBMCs or a T cell subset sorted from them (not recorded which). The rearrangement uses TRBV20-1 and TRBJ2-1, with D tentatively TRBD2 (5 bases). CDR3: CSARLEEGGQFF. CDR3 nucleotide sequence: TGCAGTGCCCGCTTGGAAGAGGGTGGGCAGTTCTTC.